Below are 16 T cell receptor beta chains sequenced from a single sample in a study of tumor T cells in aggressive B-cell lymphoma. Profiling relied on immunoSEQ multiplex PCR, and the TCRdb table lists in-frame clones only, not all of them. Here the sample spans approximately 12,000 clones, approximately 91% being singletons. Sequenced: tumor tissue. The receptors originated from an adult with diffuse large B cell lymphoma.

The gene calls are TRBV6-5 and TRBJ1-2; 7 nucleotides match TRBD1. J gave up 6 bases and V 2 bases, and 6 bases lay outside the gene matches. CDR3 length equals 14 residues. Germline CDR1 reads MNHEY; CDR2 reads SVGAGI. CDR3 DNA sequence: TGTGCCAGCAGTTACGAGGGGGCTCGGGATGGCTACACCTTC. It encodes CASSYEGARDGYTF.

The chain joins TRBV6-6 to TRBJ1-5, with TRBD1 identical over 7 bases. Germline assignment: CDR1 MNHNY and CDR2 SVGAGI (reference sequence). Germline trimming cut 6 bases from V and 5 bases from J; bases unmatched to any gene: 10. The CDR3 consists of 15 residues. The CDR3: CASSPTLQGYQPQHF. As DNA, the CDR3 is TGTGCCAGCAGCCCCACCCTACAGGGGTATCAGCCCCAGCATTTT.

The V and J genes are TRBV5-1 and TRBJ2-7; D perhaps matches TRBD2 (5 bases). Germline-derived CDR1 and CDR2 are SGHRS and YFSETQ. This CDR3 is built from 14 residues. Between the trimmed V and J ends, which lost 4 bases and 4 bases, there was a span of 15 bases. The CDR3 loop is CASSRSGIHYEQYF. In nucleotides, the CDR3 is TGCGCCAGCAGCAGATCCGGGATCCATTACGAGCAGTACTTC.

The chain is built from TRBV7-2 and TRBJ2-1; D possibly corresponds to TRBD1 (8 bases). The germline V and J ends were trimmed by 1 base and 13 bases, with 20 bases remaining between them. The CDR3 totals 15 residues. Per the germline V gene, CDR1 is SGHTA and CDR2 is FQGNSA. DNA of the CDR3: TGTGCCAGCAGCTTAGGGGGGGGACAGGCCGGAACCCAGTTCTTC. Its protein product is CASSLGGGQAGTQFF.

J is TRBJ2-1 and V is TRBV18; TRBD1 matches 10 bases. This CDR3 has 14 amino acids. Trimming at V came to 3 bases and at J to 9 bases, leaving 5 bases not matched to a gene. Germline lookup yields CDR1 KGHSH and CDR2 LQKENI. The CDR3 nucleotides read TGTGCCAGCTCACCCTCGGGACAGGGGACTGAGCAGTTCTTC. It specifies CASSPSGQGTEQFF.

The rearrangement uses TRBV28 and TRBJ1-4; no definite D call. The CDR3 length is 15 residues. Per the germline V gene, CDR1 is MDHEN and CDR2 is SYDVKM. Trimming took off 4 bases at V and 8 bases at J, with 17 bases between the two ends. In DNA form, the CDR3 reads TGTGCCAGCAGTTCCTCCATCCACTGGGCGGAAAAACTGTTTTTT. Translation gives CASSSSIHWAEKLFF.

As regards this clone: Germline is not matched at one junction end, which may reflect a read error. The chain couples TRBV2 to TRBJ1-2; the D is unclear. The CDR3 runs 10 residues. Germline V gene data show CDR1 as SNHLY and CDR2 as FYNNEI. In DNA, the CDR3 is TGTGCCAGCAGTGATGGGAGACACCTCTTC. Its translation is CASSDGRHLF.

The chain carries TRBV4-1 and TRBJ2-1; D not resolved. In germline, CDR1 is MGHRA, CDR2 YSYEKL. The CDR3 covers 16 residues. Trimming pared 2 bases from V and 5 bases from J, leaving 16 bases between. Here the CDR3 DNA reads TGCGCCAGCAGCCAAACGGCCCACCGTGGAGACAATGAGCAGTTCTTC. It encodes CASSQTAHRGDNEQFF.

This chain joins TRBV19 and TRBJ2-1; 7 positions match TRBD1. This CDR3 region has 12 residues. V lost 7 bases to trimming and J lost 10 bases; unmatched junction nucleotides: 7. The germline gives CDR1 LNHDA, CDR2 SQIVND (reference sequence). The CDR3, as DNA: TGTGCCAGTATAGGGACAGCAGAGGAGCAGTTCTTC. Its protein is CASIGTAEEQFF.

This clone was seen a single time. The chain joins TRBV29-1 to TRBJ2-7, with 8 bases that match TRBD1. The germline gives CDR1 SQVTM, CDR2 ANQGSEA. The CDR3 consists of 13 residues. Trimming took 8 bases from V and 5 from J; bases not matched to a gene: 11. CDR3 region: CSSLGQGAHEQYF. The DNA of the CDR3 is TGCAGCAGTTTAGGTCAGGGGGCCCACGAGCAGTACTTC.

The J gene is TRBJ2-7, the V gene TRBV5-5, with TRBD1 identical over 8 bases. Trimming at V came to 0 bases and at J to 6 bases, leaving 2 bases not matched to a gene. Germline V lookup: CDR1 SGHKS, CDR2 YYEKEE (reference sequence). CDR3 size: 13 residues. CDR3 loop: CASSLVRGREQYF. The DNA for the CDR3 is TGTGCCAGCAGCTTGGTCAGGGGGCGCGAGCAGTACTTC.

The chain carries TRBV18 and TRBJ2-5; 9 bases fit TRBD1. CDR1 and CDR2 (germline): KGHSH, LQKENI. CDR3 length equals 16 residues. J lost 2 bases, V lost 6 bases, and 10 bases had no gene match. CDR3 bases: TGTGCCAGCTCGCACAGCGGGACAGGGATACAAGAGACCCAGTACTTC. Translated: CASSHSGTGIQETQYF.

J is TRBJ2-5 and V is TRBV5-1; 12 nucleotides align to TRBD1. Germline CDR1 and CDR2: SGHRS and YFSETQ. The CDR3 is 15 amino acids. Trimming cost V 3 bases and J 5 bases; bases outside gene matches: 5. The CDR3 region is CASSWGQGALETQYF. CDR3 nucleotide sequence: TGCGCCAGCAGCTGGGGACAGGGGGCATTGGAGACCCAGTACTTC.

The chain carries TRBV5-6 and TRBJ1-2, with D perhaps TRBD1 (5 bases). The CDR3 length is 13 residues. Trimming took off 2 bases at V and 2 bases at J, with 7 bases between the two ends. In germline, CDR1 is SGHDT, CDR2 YYEEEE. CDR3 DNA: TGTGCCAGCAGCTTCGGGGGGAACTATGGCTACACCTTC. Amino acid sequence: CASSFGGNYGYTF.

Worth noting for this clone: Other DNA sequences of this sample code for an identical CDR3. The chain combines TRBV19 with TRBJ2-7; D possibly corresponds to TRBD1 (5 bases). The CDR3 runs to 13 residues. Germline V gene data show CDR1 as LNHDA and CDR2 as SQIVND (reference sequence). V lost 5 bases to trimming and J lost 2 bases, with 10 bases between them. DNA for the CDR3: TGTGCCAGTAGTCCGACAGCAACCTACGAGCAGTACTTC. It specifies CASSPTATYEQYF.

This rearrangement joins TRBV4-3 to TRBJ2-2; D might be TRBD2 (6 bases). V was trimmed by 1 base and J by 5 bases, leaving 14 bases between them. This CDR3 is 16 amino acids long. CDR1 LGHNA and CDR2 YSLEER come from the germline V gene. The CDR3 DNA follows: TGCGCCAGCAGCCAAGGAGCCGGGGAGGAGACCGGGGAGCTGTTTTTT. Translation: CASSQGAGEETGELFF.